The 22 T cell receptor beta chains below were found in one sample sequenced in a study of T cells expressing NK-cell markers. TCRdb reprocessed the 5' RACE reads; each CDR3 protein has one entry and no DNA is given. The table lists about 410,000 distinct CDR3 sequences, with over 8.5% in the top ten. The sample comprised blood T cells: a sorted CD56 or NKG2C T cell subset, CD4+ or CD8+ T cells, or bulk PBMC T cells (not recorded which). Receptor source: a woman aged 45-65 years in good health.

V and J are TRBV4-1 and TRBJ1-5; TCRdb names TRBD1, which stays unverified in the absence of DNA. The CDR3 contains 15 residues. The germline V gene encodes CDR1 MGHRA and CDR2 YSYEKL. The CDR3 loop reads CASSPQGNSNQPQHF.

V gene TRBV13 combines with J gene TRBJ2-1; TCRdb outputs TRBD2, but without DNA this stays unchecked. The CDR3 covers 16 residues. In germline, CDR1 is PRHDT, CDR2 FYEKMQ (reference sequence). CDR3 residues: CASEVSGRFSYNEQFF.

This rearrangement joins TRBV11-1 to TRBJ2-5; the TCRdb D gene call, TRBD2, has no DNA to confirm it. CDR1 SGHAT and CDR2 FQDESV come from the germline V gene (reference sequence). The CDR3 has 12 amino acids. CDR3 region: CASRDSRETQYF.

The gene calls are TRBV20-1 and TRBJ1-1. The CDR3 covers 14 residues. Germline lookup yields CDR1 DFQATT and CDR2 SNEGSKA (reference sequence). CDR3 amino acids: CSARERGPNTEAFF.

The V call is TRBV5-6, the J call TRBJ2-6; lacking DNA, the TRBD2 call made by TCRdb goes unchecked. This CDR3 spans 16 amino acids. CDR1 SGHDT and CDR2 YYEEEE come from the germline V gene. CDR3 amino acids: CASSLLGISGANVLTF.

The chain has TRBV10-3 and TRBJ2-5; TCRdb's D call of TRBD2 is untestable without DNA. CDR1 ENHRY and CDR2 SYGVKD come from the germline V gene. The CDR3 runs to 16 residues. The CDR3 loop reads CAISWSSGTTMETQYF.

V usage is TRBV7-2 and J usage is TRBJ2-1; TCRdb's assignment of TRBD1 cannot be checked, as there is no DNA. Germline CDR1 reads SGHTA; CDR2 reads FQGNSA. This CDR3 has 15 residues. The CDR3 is CASSSEWDPYNEQFF.

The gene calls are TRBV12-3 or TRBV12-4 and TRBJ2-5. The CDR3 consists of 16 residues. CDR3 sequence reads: CASSLGAGSTQETQYF.

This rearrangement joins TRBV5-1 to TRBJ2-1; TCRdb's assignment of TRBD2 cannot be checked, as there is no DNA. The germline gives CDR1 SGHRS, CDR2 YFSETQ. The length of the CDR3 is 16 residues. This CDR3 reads CASRKPGLRAGNEQFF.

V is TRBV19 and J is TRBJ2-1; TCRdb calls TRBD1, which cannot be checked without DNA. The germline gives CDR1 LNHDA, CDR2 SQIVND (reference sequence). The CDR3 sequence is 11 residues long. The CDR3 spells CASSGRDHQFF. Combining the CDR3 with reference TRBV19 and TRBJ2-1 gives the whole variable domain DGGITQSPKYLFRKEGQNVTLSCEQNLNHDAMYWYRQDPGQGLRLIYYSQIVNDFQKGDIAEGYSVSREKKESFPLTVTSAQKNPTAFYLCASSGRDHQFFGPGTRLTVL.

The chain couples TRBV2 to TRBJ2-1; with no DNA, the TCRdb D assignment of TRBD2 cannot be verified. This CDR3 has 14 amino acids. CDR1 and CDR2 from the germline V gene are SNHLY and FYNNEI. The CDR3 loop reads CASSLGTSGRAGFF.

The CDR3 protein is CASTRYNTGELFF. The genes are TRBV6-5 and TRBJ2-2. The CDR3 is 13 amino acids. In germline, CDR1 is MNHEY, CDR2 SVGAGI.

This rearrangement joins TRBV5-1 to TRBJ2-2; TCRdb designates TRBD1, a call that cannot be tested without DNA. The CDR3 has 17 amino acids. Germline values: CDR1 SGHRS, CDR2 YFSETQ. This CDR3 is CASSLAGTTMFTGELFF.

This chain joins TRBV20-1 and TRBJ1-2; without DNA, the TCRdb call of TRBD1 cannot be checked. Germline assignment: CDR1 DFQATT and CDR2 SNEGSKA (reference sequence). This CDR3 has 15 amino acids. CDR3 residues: CSARGSRQGARGYTF.

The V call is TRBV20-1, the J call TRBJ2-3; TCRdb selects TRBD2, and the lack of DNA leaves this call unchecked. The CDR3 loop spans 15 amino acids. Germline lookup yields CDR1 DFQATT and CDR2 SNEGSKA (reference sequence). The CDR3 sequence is CSAGKRENRPDTQYF.

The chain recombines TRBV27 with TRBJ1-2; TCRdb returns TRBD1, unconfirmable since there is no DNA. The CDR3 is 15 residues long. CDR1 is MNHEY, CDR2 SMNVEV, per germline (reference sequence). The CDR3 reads CASSLTGGAGYGYTF.

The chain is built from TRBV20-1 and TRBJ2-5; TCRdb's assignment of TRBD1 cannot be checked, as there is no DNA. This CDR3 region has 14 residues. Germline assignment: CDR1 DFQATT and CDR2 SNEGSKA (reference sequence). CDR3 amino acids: CSAPAGVLQETQYF.

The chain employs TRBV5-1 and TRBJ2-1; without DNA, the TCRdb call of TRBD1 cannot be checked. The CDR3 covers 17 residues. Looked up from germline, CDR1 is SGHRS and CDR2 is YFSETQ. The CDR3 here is CASSSPTGVGIKNEQFF. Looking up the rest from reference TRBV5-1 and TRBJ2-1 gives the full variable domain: KAGVTQTPRYLIKTRGQQVTLSCSPISGHRSVSWYQQTPGQGLQFLFEYFSETQRNKGNFPGRFSGRQFSNSRSEMNVSTLELGDSALYLCASSSPTGVGIKNEQFFGPGTRLTVL.

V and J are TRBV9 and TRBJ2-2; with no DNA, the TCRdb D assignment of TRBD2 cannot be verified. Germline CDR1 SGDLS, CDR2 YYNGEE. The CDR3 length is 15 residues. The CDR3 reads CASSYGREETGELFF.

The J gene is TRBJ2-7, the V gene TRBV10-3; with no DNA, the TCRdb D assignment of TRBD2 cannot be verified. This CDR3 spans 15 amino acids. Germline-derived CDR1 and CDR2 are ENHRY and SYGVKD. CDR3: CAISESTGRPYEQYF.

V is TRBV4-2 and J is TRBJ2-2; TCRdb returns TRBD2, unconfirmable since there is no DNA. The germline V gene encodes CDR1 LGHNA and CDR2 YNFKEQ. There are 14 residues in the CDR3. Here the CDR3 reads CASSQDSLVGELFF.

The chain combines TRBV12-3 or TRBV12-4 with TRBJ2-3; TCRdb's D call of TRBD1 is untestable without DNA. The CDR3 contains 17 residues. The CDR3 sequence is CASTPPKGEASTDTQYF.